This T cell receptor beta chain was obtained from a study of CD8+ T cells in alopecia areata. Study-wide results and caveats: Whether baseline CD8+ expansion is linked to response remains uncertain, given a single nonresponder. Scalp and blood samples kept many expanded lesional clones throughout tofacitinib.

A remark on this clone: The antigen remains undetermined.

Reverse transcription of extracted RNA yielded cDNA, which provided the sequencing template. Clones were sequenced by immunoSEQ multiplex PCR, and TCRdb holds only the in-frame ones, with some missing. The top ten clones hold less than 20% of a sample with about 100,000 clones, 44% of them seen once. Noted treatment: oral pan-JAK inhibitor, 5-10 mg twice daily. Those with alopecia areata gave lesional scalp punch biopsies and peripheral blood. V was clipped by 7 bases and J by 5 bases, with 14 bases between them. CDR1 and CDR2 from the germline V gene are SNHLY and FYNNEI. This CDR3 is built from 13 residues.

The TCR was taken from a human donor with alopecia areata. The chain employs TRBV2 and TRBJ1-1; D is uncertain. This specimen consisted of CD8+ T cells sorted from blood, obtained at week 24, from a patient treated with tofacitinib. The CDR3 protein is CASNWEGRTEAFF. CDR3 nucleotides: TGTGCCAGCAACTGGGAAGGGAGGACTGAAGCTTTCTTT.